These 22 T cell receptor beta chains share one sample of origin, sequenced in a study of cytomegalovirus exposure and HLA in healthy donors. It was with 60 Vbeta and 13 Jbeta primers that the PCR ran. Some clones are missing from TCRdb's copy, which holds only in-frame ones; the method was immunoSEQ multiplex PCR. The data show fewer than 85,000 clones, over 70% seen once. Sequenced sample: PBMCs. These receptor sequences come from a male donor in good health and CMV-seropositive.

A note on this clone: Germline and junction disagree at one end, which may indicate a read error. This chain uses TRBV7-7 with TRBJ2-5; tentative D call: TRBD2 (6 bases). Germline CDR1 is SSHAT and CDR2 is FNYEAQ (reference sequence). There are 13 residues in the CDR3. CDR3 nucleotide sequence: TGTGCTAGCAGTTGGCCGGGAGAAGAGACCCAGTACTTC. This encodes CASSWPGEETQYF.

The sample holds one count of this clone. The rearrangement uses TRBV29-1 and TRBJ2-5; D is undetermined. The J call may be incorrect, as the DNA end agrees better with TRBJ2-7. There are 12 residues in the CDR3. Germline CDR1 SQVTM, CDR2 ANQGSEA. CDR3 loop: CSVEVYSYEQYF. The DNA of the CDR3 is TGCAGCGTTGAGGTATACTCCTACGAGCAGTACTTC.

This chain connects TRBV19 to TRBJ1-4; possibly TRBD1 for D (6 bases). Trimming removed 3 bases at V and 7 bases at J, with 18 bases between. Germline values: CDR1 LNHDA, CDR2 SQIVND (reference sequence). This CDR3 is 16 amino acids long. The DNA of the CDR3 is TGTGCCAGTAGTATTTCGGATCAGGGGCCCGGTGAAAAACTGTTTTTT. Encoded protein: CASSISDQGPGEKLFF. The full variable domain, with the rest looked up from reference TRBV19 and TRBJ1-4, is DGGITQSPKYLFRKEGQNVTLSCEQNLNHDAMYWYRQDPGQGLRLIYYSQIVNDFQKGDIAEGYSVSREKKESFPLTVTSAQKNPTAFYLCASSISDQGPGEKLFFGSGTQLSVL.

The CDR3 DNA is TGTGCCAGTAGTATAGGGGCGAATGAGCAGTTCTTC. It yields the protein CASSIGANEQFF. The chain carries TRBV19 and TRBJ2-1; D ambiguous. CDR3 length: 12 residues. Trimming took off 1 base at V and 7 bases at J, with 5 bases between the two ends. The V gene's germline CDR1 is LNHDA and CDR2 SQIVND (reference sequence).

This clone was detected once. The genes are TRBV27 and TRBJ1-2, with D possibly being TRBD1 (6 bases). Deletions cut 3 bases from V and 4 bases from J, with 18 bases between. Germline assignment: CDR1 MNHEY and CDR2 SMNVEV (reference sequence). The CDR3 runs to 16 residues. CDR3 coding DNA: TGTGCCAGCAGTTTCGGGCCCCCGGACAGTACCTATGGCTACACCTTC. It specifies CASSFGPPDSTYGYTF.

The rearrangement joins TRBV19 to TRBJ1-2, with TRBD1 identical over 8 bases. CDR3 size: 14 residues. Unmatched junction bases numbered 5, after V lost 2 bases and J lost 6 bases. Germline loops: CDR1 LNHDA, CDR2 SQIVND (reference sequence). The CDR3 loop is CASSISRGRDGYTF. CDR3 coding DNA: TGTGCCAGTAGTATAAGCAGGGGGCGAGATGGCTACACCTTC.

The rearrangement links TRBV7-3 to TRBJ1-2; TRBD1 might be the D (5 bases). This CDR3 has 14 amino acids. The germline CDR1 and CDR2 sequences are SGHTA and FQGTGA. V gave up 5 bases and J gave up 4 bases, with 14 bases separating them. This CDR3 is CASSPGGGSYGYTF. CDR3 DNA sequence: TGTGCCAGCAGCCCCGGGGGGGGAAGCTATGGCTACACCTTC.

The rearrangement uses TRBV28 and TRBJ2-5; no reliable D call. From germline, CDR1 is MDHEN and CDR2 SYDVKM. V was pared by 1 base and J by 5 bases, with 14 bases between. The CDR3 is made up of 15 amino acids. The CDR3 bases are TGTGCCAGCAGTTTATCGGTAGCCGCGGAGGAGACCCAGTACTTC. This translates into CASSLSVAAEETQYF.

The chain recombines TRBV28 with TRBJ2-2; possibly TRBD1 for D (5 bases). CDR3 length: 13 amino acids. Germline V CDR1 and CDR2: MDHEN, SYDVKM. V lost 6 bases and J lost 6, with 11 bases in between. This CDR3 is CASRIPGPGELFF. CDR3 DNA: TGTGCCAGCAGAATCCCAGGGCCCGGGGAGCTGTTTTTT.

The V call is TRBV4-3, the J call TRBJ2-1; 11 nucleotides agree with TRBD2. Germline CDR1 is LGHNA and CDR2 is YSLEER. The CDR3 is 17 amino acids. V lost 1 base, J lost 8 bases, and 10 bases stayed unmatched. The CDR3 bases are TGCGCCAGCAGCCAAGGATCCGGGACTAGCGGCTTTCATGAGCAGTTCTTC. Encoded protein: CASSQGSGTSGFHEQFF.

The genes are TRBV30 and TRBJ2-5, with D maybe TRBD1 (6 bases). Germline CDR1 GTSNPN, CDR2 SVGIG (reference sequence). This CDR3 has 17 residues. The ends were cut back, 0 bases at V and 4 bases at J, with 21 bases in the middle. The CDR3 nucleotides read TGTGCCTGGAGTGTGGGGGCACAGGGAACTCTCCGAGAGACCCAGTACTTC. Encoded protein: CAWSVGAQGTLRETQYF.

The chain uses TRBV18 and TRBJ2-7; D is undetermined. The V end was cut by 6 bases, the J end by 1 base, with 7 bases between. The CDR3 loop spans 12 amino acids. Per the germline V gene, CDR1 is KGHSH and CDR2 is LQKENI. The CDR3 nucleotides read TGTGCCAGCTCCCCCGTGTCCTACGAGCAGTACTTC. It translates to CASSPVSYEQYF.

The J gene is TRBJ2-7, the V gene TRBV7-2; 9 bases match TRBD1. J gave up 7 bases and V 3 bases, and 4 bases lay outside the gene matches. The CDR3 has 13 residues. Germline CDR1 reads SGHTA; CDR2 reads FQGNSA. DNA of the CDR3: TGTGCCAGCAGCTTGGACAGGGGTTTGGAGCAGTACTTC. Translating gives CASSLDRGLEQYF.

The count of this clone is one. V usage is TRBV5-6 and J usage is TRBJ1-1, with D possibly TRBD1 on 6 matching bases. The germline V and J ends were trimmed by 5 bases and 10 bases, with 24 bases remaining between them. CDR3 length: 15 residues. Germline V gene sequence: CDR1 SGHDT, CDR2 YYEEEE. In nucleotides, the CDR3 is TGTGCCAGCAGTTACCACGGACGAGGGGGACAAGGAGCTTTCTTT. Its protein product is CASSYHGRGGQGAFF.

The CDR3 coding sequence is TGTGCCAGCAGCTTAAGAGGTCGGGACTGGAGCTCCTACGAGCAGTACTTC. Translating it yields CASSLRGRDWSSYEQYF. V is TRBV13 and J is TRBJ2-7; a possible D gene is TRBD2 (6 bases). From germline, CDR1 is PRHDT and CDR2 FYEKMQ (reference sequence). The CDR3 sequence is 17 residues long. Trimming pared 2 bases from V and 0 bases from J, leaving 17 bases between.

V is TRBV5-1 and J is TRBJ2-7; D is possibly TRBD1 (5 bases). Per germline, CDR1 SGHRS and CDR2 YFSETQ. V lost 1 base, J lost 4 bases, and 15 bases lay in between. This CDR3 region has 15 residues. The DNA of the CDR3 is TGCGCCAGCAGCTTGCAGAAGGGGCTGTGGTACGAGCAGTACTTC. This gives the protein CASSLQKGLWYEQYF.

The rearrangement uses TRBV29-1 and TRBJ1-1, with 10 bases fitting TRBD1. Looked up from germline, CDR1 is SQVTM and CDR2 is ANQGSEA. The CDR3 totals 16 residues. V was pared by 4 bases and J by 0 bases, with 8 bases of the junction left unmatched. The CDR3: CSVGRDRGLMNTEAFF. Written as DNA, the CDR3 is TGCAGCGTTGGTCGGGACAGGGGACTGATGAACACTGAAGCTTTCTTT.

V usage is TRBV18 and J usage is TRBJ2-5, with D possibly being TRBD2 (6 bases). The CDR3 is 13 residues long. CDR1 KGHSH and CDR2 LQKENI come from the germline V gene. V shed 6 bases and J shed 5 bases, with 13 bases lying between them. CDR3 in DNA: TGTGCCAGCTCGCCGACTAGTGGTGAGACCCAGTACTTC. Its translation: CASSPTSGETQYF.

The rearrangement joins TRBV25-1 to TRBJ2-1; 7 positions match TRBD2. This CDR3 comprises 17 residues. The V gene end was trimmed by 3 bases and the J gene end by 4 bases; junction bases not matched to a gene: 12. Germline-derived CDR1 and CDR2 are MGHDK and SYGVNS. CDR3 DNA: TGTGCCAGCAGTGATCCTTCTAGCGGATCGGGGTACAATGAGCAGTTCTTC. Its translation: CASSDPSSGSGYNEQFF.

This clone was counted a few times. Here the CDR3 reads CASSQDLGTGGNQPQHF. The CDR3 coding sequence is TGCGCCAGCAGCCAAGATTTAGGGACAGGGGGCAATCAGCCCCAGCATTTT. The chain employs TRBV4-3 and TRBJ1-5; 10 nucleotides align to TRBD1. V gave up 0 bases and J gave up 2 bases; unmatched junction bases: 4. The CDR3 is 17 residues long. CDR1 is LGHNA and CDR2 is YSLEER in the germline V gene.

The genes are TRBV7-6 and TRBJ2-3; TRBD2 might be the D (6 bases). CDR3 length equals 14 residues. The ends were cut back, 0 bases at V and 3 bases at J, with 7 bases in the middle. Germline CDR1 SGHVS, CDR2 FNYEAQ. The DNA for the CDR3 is TGTGCCAGCAGCTTAGCGGAGGGTACAGATACGCAGTATTTT. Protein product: CASSLAEGTDTQYF.

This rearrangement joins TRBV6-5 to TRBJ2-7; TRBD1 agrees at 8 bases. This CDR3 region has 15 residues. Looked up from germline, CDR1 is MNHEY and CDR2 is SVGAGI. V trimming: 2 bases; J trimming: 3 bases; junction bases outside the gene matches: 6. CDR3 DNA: TGTGCCAGCAGTTACGGGACAGGTAGTTACTACGAGCAGTACTTC. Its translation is CASSYGTGSYYEQYF.